The next 22 T cell receptor beta chains were all read from a single sample in a study of cytomegalovirus exposure and HLA in healthy donors. PCR employed 60 Vbeta and 13 Jbeta primers. Profiled with immunoSEQ multiplex PCR; TCRdb holds only in-frame clones, not every one. The sample has 65,000 to 70,000 clones; around 68% are singletons. The source material was PBMCs. These receptors all come from a woman under 40 in good health and CMV-seronegative.

The CDR3 sequence is CASSIGGTANTEAFF. The DNA of the CDR3 is TGTGCCAGTAGTATAGGTGGGACAGCGAACACTGAAGCTTTCTTT. V and J are TRBV19 and TRBJ1-1, with TRBD1 identical over 7 bases. Germline CDR1 is LNHDA and CDR2 is SQIVND (reference sequence). Trimming cost V 1 base and J 1 base; bases outside gene matches: 3. The CDR3 is made up of 15 amino acids. Full variable domain (rest looked up from reference TRBV19 and TRBJ1-1): DGGITQSPKYLFRKEGQNVTLSCEQNLNHDAMYWYRQDPGQGLRLIYYSQIVNDFQKGDIAEGYSVSREKKESFPLTVTSAQKNPTAFYLCASSIGGTANTEAFFGQGTRLTVV.

The rearrangement uses TRBV29-1 and TRBJ2-5, with 11 bases matching TRBD2. The J call may not be correct, given that the DNA end is closer to TRBJ2-7. Germline-derived CDR1 and CDR2 are SQVTM and ANQGSEA. This CDR3 has 14 amino acids. The CDR3 coding sequence is TGCAGCGTCGATTCTAGCGGGGGGTCCTACGAGCAGTACTTC. It codes for CSVDSSGGSYEQYF.

In its sample, this clone was seen a few times. The rearrangement joins TRBV5-1 to TRBJ1-4; weak D call: TRBD1 (5 bases). CDR1 SGHRS and CDR2 YFSETQ come from the germline V gene. Trimming shortened V by 4 bases and J by 14 bases, and 15 bases separated the two germline ends. The CDR3 is 12 residues long. The CDR3 nucleotides are TGCGCCAGCAGCCCCCCTGACAGTAGGCTGTTTTTT. Amino acids: CASSPPDSRLFF.

The chain is built from TRBV7-3 and TRBJ2-1; TRBD2 matches 9 bases. The V segment lost 5 bases and the J segment 0 bases; nucleotides outside the gene matches: 17. CDR3 length: 20 residues. Germline-derived CDR1 and CDR2 are SGHTA and FQGTGA. CDR3 bases: TGTGCCAGCAGCCGACGGAGCGGGGGGCAAGGGAGAAGCTCCTACAATGAGCAGTTCTTC. Its protein is CASSRRSGGQGRSSYNEQFF.

This chain connects TRBV27 to TRBJ2-3; unclear D gene. Germline CDR1 and CDR2: MNHEY and SMNVEV (reference sequence). Trimming cost V 5 bases and J 0 bases, with 6 bases left between them. The CDR3 sequence is 13 residues long. This chain's CDR3 is CASSPLSTDTQYF. The CDR3 bases are TGTGCCAGCAGTCCACTTAGCACAGATACGCAGTATTTT.

V gene TRBV25-1 combines with J gene TRBJ1-6; D is possibly TRBD1 (6 bases). CDR1 MGHDK and CDR2 SYGVNS come from the germline V gene. V was cut by 4 bases and J by 9 bases, with 10 bases left in between. The CDR3 runs 13 residues. CDR3 in DNA: TGTGCCAGCAGTGGGCAGGGGCCTTCACCCCTCCACTTT. It encodes CASSGQGPSPLHF.

This clone has a count of ten or more. V and J are TRBV6-1 and TRBJ2-2; 8 nucleotides agree with TRBD1. Trimming took 7 bases from V and 4 from J; bases not matched to a gene: 8. CDR1 MNHNS and CDR2 SASEGT come from the germline V gene. This CDR3 has 15 amino acids. The CDR3 reads CASTGGQDPTGELFF. In DNA form, the CDR3 reads TGTGCCAGCACAGGGGGACAGGACCCCACCGGGGAGCTGTTTTTT.

The rearrangement uses TRBV27 and TRBJ2-3; 7 bases map to TRBD1. V shed 2 bases, J shed 1 base, and the junction held 24 bases outside the gene matches. The CDR3 spans 22 residues. The V gene's germline CDR1 is MNHEY and CDR2 SMNVEV (reference sequence). CDR3 residues: CASSLSRQGKLRNLLGTDTQYF. The CDR3 region has the DNA TGTGCCAGCAGTTTAAGTCGACAGGGAAAATTGAGGAACTTACTAGGCACAGATACGCAGTATTTT.

This clone has just a few counts. The chain employs TRBV11-2 and TRBJ1-3, with TRBD1 identical over 8 bases. J gave up 2 bases and V 4 bases, and 7 bases lay outside the gene matches. CDR1 SGHAT and CDR2 FQNNGV come from the germline V gene. The CDR3 runs to 16 residues. CDR3 bases: TGTGCCAGCAGCTCGTCCCTGACAGGGGCTGGAAACACCATATATTTT. It is translated as CASSSSLTGAGNTIYF.

The chain joins TRBV11-3 to TRBJ1-1; D remains ambiguous. The CDR3 contains 13 residues. V lost 5 bases and J lost 5, with 12 bases in between. CDR1 SGHNT and CDR2 YENEEA come from the germline V gene. CDR3 in amino acids: CASSRGVGTEAFF. In DNA form, the CDR3 reads TGTGCCAGCAGCCGCGGGGTGGGGACTGAAGCTTTCTTT.

The chain joins TRBV28 to TRBJ2-1; 7 bases are shared with TRBD2. This CDR3 region has 14 residues. With 5 bases clipped from V and 8 bases from J, the junction kept 9 bases outside the gene matches. From germline, CDR1 is MDHEN and CDR2 SYDVKM. CDR3 sequence (DNA): TGTGCCAGCAGTACGGGGGGAAGTAGGGATGAGCAGTTCTTC. Encoded protein: CASSTGGSRDEQFF.

CDR3 loop: CASSLQTGANQPQHF. The CDR3 coding sequence is TGTGCCAGCAGTCTCCAGACAGGGGCAAATCAGCCCCAGCATTTT. The chain uses TRBV28 and TRBJ1-5; 8 nucleotides agree with TRBD1. CDR1 is MDHEN, CDR2 SYDVKM, per germline. CDR3 length: 15 residues. V dropped 5 bases and J dropped 4; count of bases not matched to a gene: 7.

This chain links TRBV7-9 with TRBJ1-5; 7 positions match TRBD1. CDR3 size: 15 residues. Looked up from germline, CDR1 is SEHNR and CDR2 is FQNEAQ (reference sequence). Trimming removed 5 bases from V and 0 bases from J; junction bases left unmatched: 4. The CDR3 coding sequence is TGTGCCAGCAGCCGGGACAGCTATAGCAATCAGCCCCAGCATTTT. This translates into CASSRDSYSNQPQHF.

The CDR3 is CAWDRVGGREQYF. In DNA, the CDR3 is TGTGCCTGGGACAGGGTAGGAGGTAGAGAGCAGTACTTC. The chain has TRBV30 and TRBJ2-7; 7 bases agree with TRBD1. The ends lost 5 bases at V and 7 bases at J; junction bases unmatched: 11. CDR1 and CDR2 (germline): GTSNPN, SVGIG (reference sequence). This CDR3 has 13 residues.

The rearrangement uses TRBV14 and TRBJ1-4; TRBD1 matches 11 bases. V was pared by 2 bases and J by 6 bases, with 5 bases of the junction left unmatched. Germline CDR1 is SGHDN and CDR2 is FVKESK. The CDR3 contains 16 residues. CDR3 coding DNA: TGTGCCAGCAGCCAACTGAAGGGACAGGGGGATGAAAAACTGTTTTTT. Its protein product is CASSQLKGQGDEKLFF.

The chain recombines TRBV10-3 with TRBJ2-7; D possibly corresponds to TRBD1 (6 bases). The V end lost 4 bases, the J end lost 0 bases, and 16 bases lay between the germline ends. Germline V gives CDR1 ENHRY, CDR2 SYGVKD. The CDR3 spans 16 residues. As DNA, the CDR3 is TGTGCCATCAGTGGAGGACAGCTGTCGAGCTCCTACGAGCAGTACTTC. This sequence encodes CAISGGQLSSSYEQYF.

The chain has TRBV7-2 and TRBJ1-1; D might be TRBD1 (5 bases). The CDR3 is 14 amino acids. The V gene's germline CDR1 is SGHTA and CDR2 FQGNSA. The ends were cut back, 6 bases at V and 0 bases at J, with 11 bases in the middle. Here the CDR3 DNA reads TGTGCCAGCAGGGGGCGGTGGATGAACACTGAAGCTTTCTTT. Translated, it gives CASRGRWMNTEAFF. The full variable domain, rest sourced from reference TRBV7-2 and TRBJ1-1, is GAGVSQSPSNKVTEKGKDVELRCDPISGHTALYWYRQSLGQGLEFLIYFQGNSAPDKSGLPSDRFSAERTGGSVSTLTIQRTQQEDSAVYLCASRGRWMNTEAFFGQGTRLTVV.

V and J are TRBV5-6 and TRBJ1-1; D ambiguous. V lost 4 bases, J lost 1 base, and 8 bases lay in between. CDR1 is SGHDT, CDR2 YYEEEE, per germline. The CDR3 contains 13 residues. The CDR3 spells CASSPPRNTEAFF. DNA of the CDR3: TGTGCCAGCAGCCCCCCGCGGAACACTGAAGCTTTCTTT.

The V call is TRBV9, the J call TRBJ1-6, with a possible D match to TRBD1 (6 bases). V lost 0 bases and J lost 4, with 8 bases in between. This CDR3 region has 15 residues. In germline, CDR1 is SGDLS, CDR2 YYNGEE. The CDR3 spells CASSVAGTYNSPLHF. DNA of the CDR3: TGTGCCAGCAGCGTAGCAGGGACATATAATTCACCCCTCCACTTT.

The sample holds a few counts of this clone. This chain joins TRBV6-1 and TRBJ1-2; D perhaps matches TRBD1 (6 bases). CDR1 MNHNS and CDR2 SASEGT come from the germline V gene. CDR3 size: 14 residues. V was trimmed by 3 bases and J by 13 bases, leaving 21 bases between them. CDR3 protein: CASSDDRRGVTSTF. The CDR3 bases are TGTGCCAGCAGTGATGACAGGCGAGGCGTTACGAGCACCTTC.

This clone came up a few times. The chain employs TRBV6-4 and TRBJ2-1; D may be TRBD2 (6 bases). This CDR3 is 14 amino acids long. The germline V gene encodes CDR1 MRHNA and CDR2 SNTAGT. V shed 5 bases and J shed 6 bases, with 14 bases lying between them. CDR3 loop: CASSHGDGGNEQFF. In nucleotides, the CDR3 is TGTGCCAGCAGTCATGGGGACGGGGGCAATGAGCAGTTCTTC.

The chain joins TRBV18 to TRBJ2-5, with 9 bases lining up with TRBD2. V was clipped by 3 bases and J by 5 bases; unmatched bases: 10. CDR1 is KGHSH and CDR2 is LQKENI in the germline V gene. The CDR3 is 16 residues long. CDR3 nucleotide sequence: TGTGCCAGCTCACCCCCCGGGCGGGGGGGCCGTGAGACCCAGTACTTC. It is translated as CASSPPGRGGRETQYF.